Below are 10 T cell receptor beta chains sequenced from a single sample in a study of T cell repertoires in cytomegalovirus infection. From the reads, TCRdb called clonotypes with MiXCR, one entry per CDR3 protein. The sample shows approximately 180,000 distinct CDR3 sequences, roughly a fifth of them seen only once. Source material: PBMCs. The source of these receptors is a human donor in good health (CMV status not recorded). Some clones in this sample may be carry-over from other donors' samples.

This clonotype was seen at least ten times. CDR3 in DNA: TGTGCCAGCAGGGACGGCTACGAGCAGTACTTC. Translating gives CASRDGYEQYF. This chain joins TRBV28 and TRBJ2-7; D is uncertain. The germline V gene has CDR1 MDHEN and CDR2 SYDVKM. Trimming removed 6 bases from V and 3 bases from J, with 6 bases in between. This CDR3 is built from 11 residues.

CDR3 amino acids: CASSIRQINTEAFF. The CDR3 region has the DNA TGTGCCAGTAGTATCCGCCAGATCAACACTGAAGCTTTCTTT. This chain uses TRBV19 with TRBJ1-1, with D uncertain. With 3 bases removed from V and 2 bases from J, the gap between germline ends came to 10 bases. Germline CDR1 reads LNHDA; CDR2 reads SQIVND (reference sequence). CDR3 size: 14 residues. Based on the CDR3 plus reference TRBV19 and TRBJ1-1, the full variable domain is DGGITQSPKYLFRKEGQNVTLSCEQNLNHDAMYWYRQDPGQGLRLIYYSQIVNDFQKGDIAEGYSVSREKKESFPLTVTSAQKNPTAFYLCASSIRQINTEAFFGQGTRLTVV.

The J gene is TRBJ1-1, the V gene TRBV29-1; a weak D match, TRBD1 (5 bases). Between the trimmed V and J ends, which lost 3 bases and 0 bases, there was a span of 11 bases. Germline CDR1 reads SQVTM; CDR2 reads ANQGSEA. CDR3 size: 14 residues. The CDR3 sequence: CSVEPGRVNTEAFF. The DNA for the CDR3 is TGCAGCGTTGAGCCGGGACGGGTGAACACTGAAGCTTTCTTT.

The chain is built from TRBV19 and TRBJ2-3, with 11 bases lining up with TRBD2. The CDR3 length is 16 residues. Trimming removed 5 bases from V and 5 bases from J; junction bases left unmatched: 9. Germline V lookup: CDR1 LNHDA, CDR2 SQIVND (reference sequence). CDR3 protein: CASSEDRLAGGDTQYF. For the CDR3, the DNA is TGTGCCAGTAGTGAGGACCGGCTAGCGGGGGGAGATACGCAGTATTTT. The variable domain in full, with the rest retrieved from reference TRBV19 and TRBJ2-3, is DGGITQSPKYLFRKEGQNVTLSCEQNLNHDAMYWYRQDPGQGLRLIYYSQIVNDFQKGDIAEGYSVSREKKESFPLTVTSAQKNPTAFYLCASSEDRLAGGDTQYFGPGTRLTVL.

The gene calls are TRBV6-5 and TRBJ1-1; D is ambiguous. Germline lookup yields CDR1 MNHEY and CDR2 SVGAGI. Trimming shortened V by 1 base and J by 1 base, and 4 bases separated the two germline ends. CDR3 length: 13 residues. In DNA form, the CDR3 reads TGTGCCAGCAGTTACTTCGGGAACACTGAAGCTTTCTTT. As protein: CASSYFGNTEAFF.

The chain links TRBV7-6 to TRBJ1-2; 7 bases fit TRBD1. Losses at the gene ends were 1 base for V and 2 bases for J; bases not matched to a gene: 7. The CDR3 sequence is 16 residues long. Looked up from germline, CDR1 is SGHVS and CDR2 is FNYEAQ. The CDR3 DNA reads as TGTGCCAGCAGCTTAGGAGCAGGGGGGGGAAACTATGGCTACACCTTC. Encoded protein: CASSLGAGGGNYGYTF.

There are many counts of this clonotype. The chain has TRBV25-1 and TRBJ2-2; D gene ambiguous. Deletions cut 2 bases from V and 1 base from J, with 14 bases between. The germline V gene encodes CDR1 MGHDK and CDR2 SYGVNS. There are 17 residues in the CDR3. In DNA form, the CDR3 reads TGTGCCAGCAGTGAAGCTATGAGTTCTCTGAACACCGGGGAGCTGTTTTTT. Its translation is CASSEAMSSLNTGELFF.

The chain combines TRBV7-2 with TRBJ1-5, with 10 bases lining up with TRBD1. CDR3 length: 16 amino acids. CDR1 and CDR2 from the germline V gene are SGHTA and FQGNSA. V shed 4 bases and J 4 bases; nucleotides not matched to a gene: 7. The CDR3 DNA reads TGTGCCAGCAGCTCCTCACGGACAGGGGGGAATCAGCCCCAGCATTTT. The encoded protein is CASSSSRTGGNQPQHF.

This clonotype has at least ten counts. The chain has TRBV7-2 and TRBJ2-3; D may be TRBD1 (5 bases). Germline V gives CDR1 SGHTA, CDR2 FQGNSA. The CDR3 runs 16 residues. The ends were cut back, 0 bases at V and 3 bases at J, with 13 bases in the middle. The CDR3 DNA follows: TGTGCCAGCAGCTTAGCTATCCAGGGTAAAACAGATACGCAGTATTTT. Its protein is CASSLAIQGKTDTQYF.

The chain couples TRBV6-6 to TRBJ1-1; D unclear. Trimming removed 6 bases at V and 8 bases at J, with 10 bases between. The CDR3 runs 11 residues. CDR1 is MNHNY, CDR2 SVGAGI, per germline (reference sequence). The CDR3 nucleotides are TGTGCCAGCAGCCCGGGTCCAGAAGCTTTCTTT. It is translated as CASSPGPEAFF.